The 20 T cell receptor beta chains in this list originate from one sample, sequenced in a study of tumor-infiltrating lymphocytes in glioblastoma multiforme. TCR beta libraries were built from RNA through three nested multiplex PCR rounds using modified ARM-PCR. From the multiplex PCR reads, TCRdb called clonotypes with MiXCR, one entry per CDR3 protein. The repertoire holds about 32,000 distinct CDR3 sequences, with 50% to 75% as singletons. The specimen was brain tumor tissue. The receptors were gathered from a male donor with glioblastoma.

V gene TRBV12-3 or TRBV12-4 combines with J gene TRBJ1-4; maybe TRBD1 (5 bases). The CDR3 runs to 16 residues. Trimming removed 3 bases from V and 4 bases from J, with 15 bases in between. The CDR3 here is CASSFVWGGINEKLFF. CDR3 coding DNA: TGTGCCAGCAGTTTTGTCTGGGGGGGGATTAATGAAAAACTGTTTTTT.

This chain links TRBV11-1 with TRBJ2-7; TRBD1 agrees at 9 bases. With 7 bases clipped from V and 7 bases from J, the junction kept 5 bases outside the gene matches. The CDR3 totals 12 residues. Germline CDR1 SGHAT, CDR2 FQDESV (reference sequence). CDR3 region: CASKGQGREQYF. DNA for the CDR3: TGTGCCAGCAAAGGACAGGGGCGTGAGCAGTACTTC.

Many counts were recorded for this clonotype. The rearrangement uses TRBV5-6 and TRBJ2-7; weak D call: TRBD1 (6 bases). CDR3 length: 15 amino acids. V was pared by 4 bases and J by 2 bases, with 16 bases between. Germline V gives CDR1 SGHDT, CDR2 YYEEEE. The CDR3 loop is CASSARDKGTYEQYF. The CDR3 DNA sequence: TGTGCCAGCAGCGCCCGGGACAAGGGAACCTACGAGCAGTACTTC.

In regard to this clonotype: A much bigger clone sits one base away, suggesting this may be a read error. This chain links TRBV28 with TRBJ1-2, with D tentatively TRBD1 (5 bases). CDR3 length: 13 amino acids. The V and J ends lost 4 bases and 4 bases respectively, with 10 bases between them. Germline CDR1 and CDR2: MDHEN and SYDVKM. The CDR3 protein is CASSSGGPYGYTF. For the CDR3, the DNA is TGTGCCAGCAGTTCCGGGGGTCCCTATGGCTACACCTTC.

The chain links TRBV30 to TRBJ2-2; 9 bases map to TRBD1. This CDR3 spans 15 amino acids. Germline V CDR1 and CDR2: GTSNPN, SVGIG (reference sequence). The junction had 11 bases not matched to a gene; V was cut back by 5 bases and J by 7 bases. Written as DNA, the CDR3 is TGTGCCTGGGAAAAACGGGACAGGGTTTTCGGGGAGCTGTTTTTT. Protein sequence: CAWEKRDRVFGELFF.

Comments on this clonotype: An end of the junction does not agree with germline; a read error may underlie this. CDR3 residues: CASSHSAQGGKLFF. The DNA for the CDR3 is TGTGCCAGCAGTCACTCGGCGCAAGGCGGGAAGCTGTTTTTT. The gene calls are TRBV6-5 and TRBJ2-2, with a tentative D call TRBD2 (6 bases). Germline values: CDR1 MNHEY, CDR2 SVGAGI. CDR3 size: 14 residues.

This rearrangement joins TRBV12-3 or TRBV12-4 to TRBJ2-4; D perhaps matches TRBD1 (5 bases). Trimming removed 5 bases from V and 8 bases from J, with 10 bases in between. CDR3 length: 12 amino acids. CDR3 bases: TGTGCCAGCAGTCCCAGGGTAGACATTCAGTACTTC. It yields the protein CASSPRVDIQYF.

Many counts were recorded for this clonotype. CDR3 coding DNA: TGCAGTGCTAGAATGTGGGGGGATCCTGAGCAGTTCTTC. Protein product: CSARMWGDPEQFF. The chain has TRBV20-1 and TRBJ2-1; maybe TRBD2 (6 bases). Per the germline V gene, CDR1 is DFQATT and CDR2 is SNEGSKA (reference sequence). The length of the CDR3 is 13 residues. The V end was cut by 2 bases, the J end by 9 bases, with 14 bases between.

The genes are TRBV12-3 or TRBV12-4 and TRBJ2-3; TRBD1 agrees at 8 bases. The CDR3 runs to 13 residues. Trimming removed 7 bases from V and 3 bases from J; junction bases left unmatched: 3. The CDR3 nucleotides read TGTGCCAGCACAGGGGGCGCGACAGATACGCAGTATTTT. It translates to CASTGGATDTQYF.

This chain connects TRBV5-4 to TRBJ2-1; D is unclear. The CDR3 is made up of 13 amino acids. Germline assignment: CDR1 SGHNT and CDR2 YYREEE (reference sequence). The CDR3 DNA reads as TGTATCAGCAGCTTTATGGCAGTTAACGAGCAGTTCTTC. Its protein product is CISSFMAVNEQFF.

This clonotype appeared many times. This rearrangement joins TRBV7-8 to TRBJ1-1; D might be TRBD1 (6 bases). The V gene's germline CDR1 is SGHVS and CDR2 FQNEAQ. The CDR3 consists of 14 residues. The CDR3 here is CVIKPGHSNTEAFF. CDR3 DNA: TGTGTCATTAAACCGGGACACTCGAACACTGAAGCTTTCTTT.

On this clonotype itself: One end of the junction does not line up with germline, which may come from a read error. The V call is TRBV20-1, the J call TRBJ1-1; no clear D gene. This CDR3 comprises 14 residues. The germline V gene has CDR1 DFQATT and CDR2 SNEGSKA (reference sequence). Here the CDR3 DNA reads TGCAGTGCTAGAGATCCCCCACGGCCCACTGGAGCTTTCTTT. This sequence encodes CSARDPPRPTGAFF.

As regards this clonotype: One end of the junction varies from germline; a read error may be responsible. The rearrangement links TRBV11-2 to TRBJ2-2, with 7 bases lining up with TRBD2. The germline V gene encodes CDR1 SGHAT and CDR2 FQNNGV. This CDR3 contains 20 residues. The CDR3 here is CANTPSFGQGLAANTGELSF. DNA for the CDR3: TGTGCCAACACCCCCTCATTCGGCCAAGGGCTAGCGGCAAACACCGGGGAGCTGTCTTTT.

This clonotype was seen a handful of times. The chain has TRBV6-2 or TRBV6-3 and TRBJ1-2; D gene unclear. Per the germline V gene, CDR1 is MNHEY and CDR2 is SVGEGT. The ends were cut back, 5 bases at V and 12 bases at J, with 13 bases in the middle. The CDR3 has 11 amino acids. The CDR3 sequence is CASSPAYGHTF. In nucleotides, the CDR3 is TGTGCCAGCAGTCCAGCCTACGGCCACACCTTC.

This chain connects TRBV21-1 to TRBJ2-7; the table assigns TRBD2, which was not confirmed against the DNA. TRBV21-1 is assigned pseudogene status. The CDR3 loop spans 16 amino acids. The CDR3 here is CASSKAGTSGTYEWYF. In DNA, the CDR3 is TGTGCCAGCAGCAAAGCTGGGACTAGCGGCACCTACGAGTGGTACTTC.

Comments on this clonotype: This may be a read error, as it is one base from a much larger clone. V usage is TRBV7-9 and J usage is TRBJ2-5, with TRBD1 matching over 7 bases. Germline V lookup: CDR1 SEHNR, CDR2 FQNEAQ (reference sequence). The CDR3 length is 14 residues. The V gene end was trimmed by 8 bases and the J gene end by 2 bases; junction bases not matched to a gene: 8. This CDR3 reads CASGWGTAQETQYF. In DNA, the CDR3 is TGTGCCAGCGGCTGGGGGACAGCTCAAGAGACCCAGTACTTC.

Points on this clonotype: At one end, the junction sequence differs from germline, possibly due to a read error. The gene calls are TRBV6-5 and TRBJ2-3; possible D gene TRBD1, 5 bases. The CDR3 totals 14 residues. Germline CDR1 is MNHEY and CDR2 is SVGAGI. CDR3 sequence reads: CVSRRTLSTDTQYF. The CDR3 bases are TGTGTCAGCAGAAGGACACTCAGTACAGATACGCAGTATTTT.

V gene TRBV7-9 combines with J gene TRBJ2-1; 12 nucleotides line up with TRBD2. This CDR3 contains 20 residues. V dropped 2 bases and J dropped 5; count of bases not matched to a gene: 16. Germline lookup yields CDR1 SEHNR and CDR2 FQNEAQ (reference sequence). The CDR3 region has the DNA TGTGCCAGCAGCTTAAGTGTGACTAGCGGGAGTTCGGGGAAAAACAATGAGCAGTTCTTC. Its translation is CASSLSVTSGSSGKNNEQFF.

With respect to this clonotype: At one of its ends the junction is not consistent with the germline gene, which may arise from a read error. This chain connects TRBV11-1 to TRBJ2-5, with D tentatively TRBD2 (5 bases). Germline CDR1 SGHAT, CDR2 FQDESV (reference sequence). The CDR3 contains 16 residues. CDR3 nucleotide sequence: TGTGCCAGCTGCTTAGCTCCTAGCAGGAGTCTAGAGACCCAGTACTTC. It is translated as CASCLAPSRSLETQYF. The full variable domain, with the rest looked up from reference TRBV11-1 and TRBJ2-5, is EAEVAQSPRYKITEKSQAVAFWCDPISGHATLYWYRQILGQGPELLVQFQDESVVDDSQLPKDRFSAERLKGVDSTLKIQPAELGDSAMYLCASCLAPSRSLETQYFGPGTRLLVL.

Regarding this clonotype: A much larger clonotype is one base distant, so this may be a read error. The chain couples TRBV5-1 to TRBJ2-1, with a possible D match to TRBD1 (5 bases). Germline V gene sequence: CDR1 SGHRS, CDR2 YFSETQ. V was shortened by 0 bases and J by 9 bases, with 16 bases between the two germline ends. CDR3 size: 15 residues. Here the CDR3 reads CASSLGQGGFVEQFF. The CDR3 DNA sequence: TGCGCCAGCAGCTTGGGGCAGGGTGGCTTCGTTGAGCAGTTCTTC.